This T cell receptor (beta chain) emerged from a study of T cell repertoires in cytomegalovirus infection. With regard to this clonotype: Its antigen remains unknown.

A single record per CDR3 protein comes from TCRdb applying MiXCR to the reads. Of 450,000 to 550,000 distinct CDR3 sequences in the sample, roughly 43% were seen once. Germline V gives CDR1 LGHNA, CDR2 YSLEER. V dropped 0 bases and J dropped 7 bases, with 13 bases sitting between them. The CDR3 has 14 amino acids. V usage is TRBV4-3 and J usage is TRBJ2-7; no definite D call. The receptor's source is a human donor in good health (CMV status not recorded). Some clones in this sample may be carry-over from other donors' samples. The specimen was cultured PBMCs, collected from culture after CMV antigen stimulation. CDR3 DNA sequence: TGCGCCAGCAGCCAAGAATGGACCGAACGAGAGCAGTACTTC. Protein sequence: CASSQEWTEREQYF.